This passage covers 6 T cell receptor beta chains from one sample sequenced in a study of T cell repertoires in cytomegalovirus infection (dated by TCRdb to about 2019). TCRdb names Illumina HiSeq 1500 as the instrument used. TCRdb itself trimmed the public reads at Q25 with fastp, ran MiXCR and retained productive beta chains. Duplicate CDR3 protein sequences are folded into a single record with the most common DNA and genes. The sample table lists 150,000 to 200,000 distinct CDR3 sequences, around an eighth of them with a count of one. Roughly 30% of the sample is taken by the ten largest. Sequences were obtained from PBMCs. All receptors come from a human donor in good health (CMV status not recorded). Some clones in this sample may be carry-over from other donors' samples.

This clonotype was picked up many times. V and J are TRBV7-6 and TRBJ1-1, with 7 bases aligning to TRBD1. The CDR3 consists of 15 residues. Germline V gene data show CDR1 as SGHVS and CDR2 as FNYEAQ. Trimming at V came to 1 base and at J to 1 base, leaving 3 bases not matched to a gene. The chain's CDR3 is CASSLVRDRNTEAFF. In DNA form, the CDR3 reads TGTGCCAGCAGCTTAGTTCGGGACAGGAACACTGAAGCTTTCTTT.

This clonotype was counted ten times or more. The chain couples TRBV7-2 to TRBJ1-2, with 10 bases fitting TRBD1. The CDR3 is 13 residues long. Germline lookup yields CDR1 SGHTA and CDR2 FQGNSA. Unmatched junction bases numbered 5, after V lost 5 bases and J lost 8 bases. The CDR3 bases are TGTGCCAGCAGCCCCGACAGGGGGCTAGGCTACACCTTC. This encodes CASSPDRGLGYTF.

This clonotype was seen only a few times. The germline gene is not matched at one end of the junction; a read error may be the cause. This rearrangement joins TRBV28 to TRBJ2-1; 10 bases match TRBD2. The CDR3 contains 16 residues. The germline gives CDR1 MDHEN, CDR2 SYDVKM. The CDR3 DNA follows: TGTGCCAGCACTTTAGCCGATAGCGGGAGGTTAGTTGAGCAGTTCTTC. Its protein product is CASTLADSGRLVEQFF.

V gene TRBV7-2 combines with J gene TRBJ1-5; tentative D call: TRBD1 (6 bases). This CDR3 comprises 14 residues. The germline V gene has CDR1 SGHTA and CDR2 FQGNSA. The V end lost 8 bases, the J end lost 5 bases, and 16 bases lay between the germline ends. Here the CDR3 reads CASSRGGWYQPQHF. CDR3 coding DNA: TGTGCCAGCTCCCGAGGGGGGTGGTATCAGCCCCAGCATTTT.

The chain combines TRBV7-2 with TRBJ1-2; perhaps TRBD1 as D (5 bases). The V gene lost 3 bases and the J gene lost 0 bases, with 8 bases spanning the gap. The CDR3 length is 14 residues. CDR1 and CDR2 (germline): SGHTA, FQGNSA. Here the CDR3 reads CASSLTESNYGYTF. The CDR3 bases are TGTGCCAGCAGCTTGACAGAGTCTAACTATGGCTACACCTTC.

This clonotype was found a few times. The gene calls are TRBV20-1 and TRBJ2-1; D unresolved. Trimming took off 0 bases at V and 4 bases at J, with 13 bases between the two ends. Germline V lookup: CDR1 DFQATT, CDR2 SNEGSKA (reference sequence). The CDR3 runs to 15 residues. The CDR3 region is CSARDPSVGYNEQFF. CDR3 DNA sequence: TGCAGTGCTAGAGACCCGAGCGTGGGTTACAATGAGCAGTTCTTC.